This is a list of T cell receptor beta chains from one sample in a study of blood T cell repertoires in COVID-19. Here immunoSEQ multiplex PCR was the method, and the copy in TCRdb shows in-frame clones only, minus some. The sample yields 300,000 to 350,000 clones, roughly 89% seen once. The sequencing sample was made of peripheral blood. The receptors derive from a woman in her sixties or seventies with COVID-19, enrolled during active disease. CDR3s include the opening cysteine and the closing phenylalanine or tryptophan. D genes are given only for firm matches. Where a row states a size, it is once, few, many or the class of an expanded clone; other rows omit it.

TRBD1 TRBJ1-5 NA TRBV6-5 CASSLHRGNQPQHF TGTGCCAGCAGTTTGCACAGGGGTAATCAGCCCCAGCATTTT
TRBD1 TRBJ1-4 NA TRBV5-1 CASSIQGSANEKLFF TGCGCCAGCAGCATACAGGGGTCGGCTAATGAAAAACTGTTTTTT
TRBD2 TRBJ2-3 NA TRBV7-2 CASSKGLAGITDTQYF TGTGCCAGCAGCAAGGGACTAGCGGGGATCACAGATACGCAGTATTTT
TRBD2 TRBJ2-3 NA TRBV28 CASSSHRLAGSTDTQYF TGTGCCAGCAGTTCCCACCGACTAGCGGGGAGCACAGATACGCAGTATTTT
TRBD1 TRBJ1-2 NA TRBV2 CASSVGQGVWGYTF TGTGCCAGCAGTGTGGGACAGGGGGTGTGGGGCTACACCTTC
TRBD1 TRBJ1-6 NA TRBV15 CATSSRQGAGSPLHF TGTGCCACCAGCAGTAGACAGGGGGCAGGATCACCCCTCCACTTT
TRBD2 TRBJ2-7 NA TRBV18 CASSPRGGGTYEQYF TGTGCCAGCTCACCACGGGGCGGGGGGACCTACGAGCAGTACTTC
NA TRBJ1-1 NA TRBV6-5 CASSRGRTEAFF TGTGCCAGCAGCCGCGGGAGGACTGAAGCTTTCTTT
NA TRBJ2-6 NA TRBV5-1 CASSSAGAVAGANVLTF TGCGCCAGCAGCTCGGCGGGTGCAGTTGCTGGGGCCAACGTCCTGACTTTC
NA TRBJ2-5 NA TRBV5-5 CASSLIQGGVGEETQYF TGTGCCAGCAGCCTCATCCAGGGTGGGGTAGGCGAAGAGACCCAGTACTTC
TRBD2 TRBJ2-5 few TRBV4-1 CASSQNPGLAGETQYF TGCGCCAGCAGCCAAAATCCGGGACTAGCGGGCGAGACCCAGTACTTC
NA TRBJ2-1 NA TRBV3-1/TRBV3-2 CASSQDFGAYNEQFF TGTGCCAGCAGCCAAGATTTCGGGGCCTACAATGAGCAGTTCTTC
NA TRBJ1-5 NA TRBV14 CASSQDLSVPQHF TGTGCCAGCAGCCAAGATTTGTCCGTGCCCCAGCATTTT
NA TRBJ1-6 NA TRBV10-3 CAIGAAHNSPLHF TGTGCCATAGGGGCCGCTCATAATTCACCCCTCCACTTT
NA TRBJ1-4 NA TRBV6-6 CASSYADTLEKLFF TGTGCCAGCAGTTACGCCGACACTTTAGAAAAACTGTTTTTT
NA TRBJ1-6 NA TRBV2 CASSGGAYNSPLHF TGTGCCAGCAGTGGCGGAGCCTATAATTCACCCCTCCACTTT
NA TRBJ1-6 NA TRBV30 CAWSWRENSPLHF TGTGCCTGGAGTTGGAGGGAGAATTCACCCCTCCACTTT
NA TRBJ1-1 NA TRBV5-1 CASSPGQPNTEAFF TGCGCCAGCAGCCCAGGACAGCCGAACACTGAAGCTTTCTTT
TRBD1 TRBJ2-1 NA TRBV2 CASSQLEGALDEQFF TGTGCCAGCAGCCAACTCGAGGGGGCATTAGATGAGCAGTTCTTC
TRBD1 TRBJ1-2 NA TRBV7-3 CASSLPGGEGYTF TGTGCCAGCAGCTTGCCAGGGGGCGAAGGCTACACCTTC